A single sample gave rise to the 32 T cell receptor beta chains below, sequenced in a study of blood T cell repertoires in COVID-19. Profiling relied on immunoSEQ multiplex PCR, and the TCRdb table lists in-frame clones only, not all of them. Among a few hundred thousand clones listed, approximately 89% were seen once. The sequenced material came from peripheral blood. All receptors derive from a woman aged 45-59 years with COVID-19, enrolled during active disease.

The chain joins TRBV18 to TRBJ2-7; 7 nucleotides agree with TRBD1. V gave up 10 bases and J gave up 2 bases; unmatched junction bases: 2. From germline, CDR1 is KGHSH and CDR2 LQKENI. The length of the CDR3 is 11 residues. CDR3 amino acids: CATGGTYEQYF. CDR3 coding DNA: TGTGCCACAGGGGGAACCTACGAGCAGTACTTC.

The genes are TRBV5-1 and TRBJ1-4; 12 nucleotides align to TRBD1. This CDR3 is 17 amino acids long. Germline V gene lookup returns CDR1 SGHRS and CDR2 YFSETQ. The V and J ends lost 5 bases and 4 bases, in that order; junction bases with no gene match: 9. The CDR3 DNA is TGCGCCAGCAGAAGAGGGGACAGGGGGCCCTATAATGAAAAACTGTTTTTT. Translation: CASRRGDRGPYNEKLFF.

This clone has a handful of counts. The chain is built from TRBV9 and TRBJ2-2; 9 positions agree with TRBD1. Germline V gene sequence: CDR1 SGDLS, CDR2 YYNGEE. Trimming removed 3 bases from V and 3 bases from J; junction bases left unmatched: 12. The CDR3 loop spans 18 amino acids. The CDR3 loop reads CASSDDRFRDRDTGELFF. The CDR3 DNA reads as TGTGCCAGCAGCGACGACCGATTCCGGGACAGGGACACCGGGGAGCTGTTTTTT.

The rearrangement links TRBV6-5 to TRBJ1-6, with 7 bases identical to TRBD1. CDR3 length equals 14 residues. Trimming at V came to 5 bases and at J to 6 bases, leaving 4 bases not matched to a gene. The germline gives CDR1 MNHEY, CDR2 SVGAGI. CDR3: CASSRDSRNSPLHF. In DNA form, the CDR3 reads TGTGCCAGCAGTCGGGACAGCCGTAATTCACCCCTCCACTTT.

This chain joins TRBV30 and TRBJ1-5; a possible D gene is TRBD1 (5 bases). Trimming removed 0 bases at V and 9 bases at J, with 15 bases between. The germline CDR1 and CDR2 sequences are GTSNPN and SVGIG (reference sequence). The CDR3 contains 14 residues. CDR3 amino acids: CAWSVGRTRSPQHF. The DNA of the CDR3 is TGTGCCTGGAGTGTAGGACGGACAAGATCGCCCCAGCATTTT.

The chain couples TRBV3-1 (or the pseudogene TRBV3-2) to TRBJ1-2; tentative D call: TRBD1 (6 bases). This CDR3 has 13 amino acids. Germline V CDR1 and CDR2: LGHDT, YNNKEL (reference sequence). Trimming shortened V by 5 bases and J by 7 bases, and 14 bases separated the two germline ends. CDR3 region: CASSLVGAIGYTF. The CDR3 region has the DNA TGTGCCAGCAGCTTGGTGGGGGCGATTGGCTACACCTTC.

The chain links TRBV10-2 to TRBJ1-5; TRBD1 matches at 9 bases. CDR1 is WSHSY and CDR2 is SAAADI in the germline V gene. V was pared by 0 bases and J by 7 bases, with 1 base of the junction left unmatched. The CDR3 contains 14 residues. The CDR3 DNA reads TGCGCCAGCAGTGAGTCGGGACAGGGACAGCCCCAGCATTTT. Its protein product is CASSESGQGQPQHF.

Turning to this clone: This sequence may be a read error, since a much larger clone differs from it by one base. CDR3 residues: CASSLALYGYTF. In DNA form, the CDR3 reads TGTGCCAGCAGCTTAGCGCTATATGGCTACACCTTC. The chain joins TRBV7-9 to TRBJ1-2, with D unclear. This CDR3 is 12 amino acids long. Germline lookup yields CDR1 SEHNR and CDR2 FQNEAQ (reference sequence). The V end lost 0 bases, the J end lost 5 bases, and 4 bases lay between the germline ends.

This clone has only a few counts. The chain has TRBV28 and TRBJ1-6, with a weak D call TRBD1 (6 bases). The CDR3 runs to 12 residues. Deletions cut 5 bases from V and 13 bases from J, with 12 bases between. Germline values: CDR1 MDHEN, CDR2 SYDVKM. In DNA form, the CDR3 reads TGTGCCAGCAGTCAAAACAGGGTCCCCCTCCACTTT. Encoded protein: CASSQNRVPLHF.

The CDR3 bases are TGTGCCAGCAGTTACTCGACTGGGGCAGGAAGGTCGCCCCTCCACTTT. Translating it yields CASSYSTGAGRSPLHF. V gene TRBV6-6 combines with J gene TRBJ1-6; D may be TRBD1 (5 bases). The CDR3 extends over 16 amino acids. CDR1 is MNHNY and CDR2 is SVGAGI in the germline V gene (reference sequence). V was trimmed by 0 bases and J by 13 bases, leaving 19 bases between them.

CDR3 residues: CASSPRTGGQETQYF. The CDR3, as DNA: TGTGCCAGCAGCCCTAGGACAGGGGGTCAAGAGACCCAGTACTTC. This rearrangement joins TRBV2 to TRBJ2-5, with 10 positions matching TRBD1. V trimming: 6 bases; J trimming: 2 bases; junction bases outside the gene matches: 6. In germline, CDR1 is SNHLY, CDR2 FYNNEI. This CDR3 region has 15 residues.

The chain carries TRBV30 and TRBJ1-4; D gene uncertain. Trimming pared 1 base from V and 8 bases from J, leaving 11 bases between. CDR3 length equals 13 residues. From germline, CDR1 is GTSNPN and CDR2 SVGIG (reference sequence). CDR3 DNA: TGTGCCTGGAGTGGCACGTCCTACGAAAAACTGTTTTTT. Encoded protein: CAWSGTSYEKLFF.

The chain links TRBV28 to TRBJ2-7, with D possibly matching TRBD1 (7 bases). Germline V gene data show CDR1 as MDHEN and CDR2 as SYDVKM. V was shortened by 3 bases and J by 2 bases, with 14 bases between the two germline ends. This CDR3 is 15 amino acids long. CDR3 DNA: TGTGCCAGCAGTTTGGGCAGGGGGGAAACCTACGAGCAGTACTTC. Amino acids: CASSLGRGETYEQYF.

The CDR3 here is CATSGGSGGAETDTQYF. The CDR3 DNA reads TGTGCCACCAGTGGCGGGAGCGGGGGGGCGGAAACAGATACGCAGTATTTT. This chain joins TRBV24-1 and TRBJ2-3; 10 nucleotides agree with TRBD2. J lost 3 bases, V lost 5 bases, and 10 bases had no gene match. Germline CDR1 and CDR2: KGHDR and SFDVKD. The CDR3 sequence is 17 residues long.

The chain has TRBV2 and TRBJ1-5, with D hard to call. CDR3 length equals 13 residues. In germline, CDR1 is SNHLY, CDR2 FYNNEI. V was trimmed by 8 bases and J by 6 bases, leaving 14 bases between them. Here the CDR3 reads CASVSEVGQPQHF. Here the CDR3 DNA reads TGTGCCAGCGTTTCTGAGGTGGGTCAGCCCCAGCATTTT.

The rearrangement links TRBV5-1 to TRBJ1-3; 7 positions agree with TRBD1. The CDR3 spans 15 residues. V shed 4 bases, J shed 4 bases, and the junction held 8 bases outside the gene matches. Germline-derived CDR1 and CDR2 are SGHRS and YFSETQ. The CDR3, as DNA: TGCGCCAGCAGCCTCGACAGGGTTGACGGAAACACCATATATTTT. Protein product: CASSLDRVDGNTIYF.

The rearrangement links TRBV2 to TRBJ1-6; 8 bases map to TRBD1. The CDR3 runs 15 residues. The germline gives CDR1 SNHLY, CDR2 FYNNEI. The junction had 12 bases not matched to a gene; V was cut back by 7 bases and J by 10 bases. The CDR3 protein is CASNGQGGPRSPLHF. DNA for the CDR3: TGTGCCAGCAACGGACAGGGAGGCCCACGATCACCCCTCCACTTT.

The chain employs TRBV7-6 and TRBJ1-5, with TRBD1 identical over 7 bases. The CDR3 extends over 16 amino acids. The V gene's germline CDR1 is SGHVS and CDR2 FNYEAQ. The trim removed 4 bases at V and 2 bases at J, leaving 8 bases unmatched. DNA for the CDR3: TGTGCCAGCAGCTCGCACAGGGGAGGCGGCAATCAGCCCCAGCATTTT. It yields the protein CASSSHRGGGNQPQHF.

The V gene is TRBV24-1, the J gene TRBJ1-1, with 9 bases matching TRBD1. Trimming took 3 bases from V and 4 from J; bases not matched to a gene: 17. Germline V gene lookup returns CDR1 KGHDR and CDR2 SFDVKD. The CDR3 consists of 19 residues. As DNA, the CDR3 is TGTGCCACCAGTGATGTACCTCCGGGACAGGGCAGCGCGTGCACTGAAGCTTTCTTT. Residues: CATSDVPPGQGSACTEAFF.

The CDR3 spells CASSLGLVDQPQHF. The DNA of the CDR3 is TGTGCCAGCAGCTTGGGGCTGGTGGATCAGCCCCAGCATTTT. The chain is built from TRBV5-5 and TRBJ1-5; D uncertain. This CDR3 has 14 residues. Trimming removed 0 bases at V and 5 bases at J, with 9 bases between. The germline V gene encodes CDR1 SGHKS and CDR2 YYEKEE (reference sequence).

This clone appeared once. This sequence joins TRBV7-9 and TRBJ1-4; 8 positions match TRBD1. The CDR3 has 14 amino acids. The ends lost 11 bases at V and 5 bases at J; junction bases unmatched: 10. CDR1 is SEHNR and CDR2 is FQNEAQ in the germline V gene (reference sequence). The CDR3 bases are TGTGCCGGACAGGGACAGGCGATAAATGAAAAACTGTTTTTT. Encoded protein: CAGQGQAINEKLFF.

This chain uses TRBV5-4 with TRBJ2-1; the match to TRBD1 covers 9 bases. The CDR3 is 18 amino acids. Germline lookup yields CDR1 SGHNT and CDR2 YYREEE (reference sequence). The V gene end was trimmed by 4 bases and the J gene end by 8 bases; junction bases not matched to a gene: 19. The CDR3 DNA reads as TGTGCCAGCAGCCGAATTGGACAGGGGCCTGACCCGGGGGATGAGCAGTTCTTC. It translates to CASSRIGQGPDPGDEQFF.

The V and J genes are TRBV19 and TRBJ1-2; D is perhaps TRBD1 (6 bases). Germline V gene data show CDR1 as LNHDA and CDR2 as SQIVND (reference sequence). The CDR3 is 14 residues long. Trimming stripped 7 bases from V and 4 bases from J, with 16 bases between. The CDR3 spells CASTLGGGIYGYTF. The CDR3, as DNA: TGTGCCAGTACCCTAGGGGGGGGCATCTATGGCTACACCTTC.

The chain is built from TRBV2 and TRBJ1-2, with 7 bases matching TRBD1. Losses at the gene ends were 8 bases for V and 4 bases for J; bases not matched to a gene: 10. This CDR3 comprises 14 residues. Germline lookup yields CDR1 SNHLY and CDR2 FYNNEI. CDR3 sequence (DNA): TGTGCCAGCCTCGCTTTCCGGGACAGCTATGGCTACACCTTC. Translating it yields CASLAFRDSYGYTF. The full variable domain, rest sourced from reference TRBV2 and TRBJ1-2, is EPEVTQTPSHQVTQMGQEVILRCVPISNHLYFYWYRQILGQKVEFLVSFYNNEISEKSEIFDDQFSVERPDGSNFTLKIRSTKLEDSAMYFCASLAFRDSYGYTFGSGTRLTVV.

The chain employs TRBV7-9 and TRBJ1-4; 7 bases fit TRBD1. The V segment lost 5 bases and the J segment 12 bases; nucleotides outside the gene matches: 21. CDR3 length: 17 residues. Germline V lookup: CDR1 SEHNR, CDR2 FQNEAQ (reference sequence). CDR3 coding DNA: TGTGCCAGCAGCAGATTTAGCTACAGGGGCACCATGCGGGAACTGTTTTTT. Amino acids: CASSRFSYRGTMRELFF.

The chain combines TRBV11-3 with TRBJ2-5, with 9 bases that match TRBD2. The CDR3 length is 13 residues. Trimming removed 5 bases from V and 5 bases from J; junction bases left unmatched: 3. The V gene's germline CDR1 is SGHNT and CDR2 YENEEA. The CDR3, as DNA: TGTGCCAGCAGCCTTACTAGCGGGGAGACCCAGTACTTC. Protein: CASSLTSGETQYF.

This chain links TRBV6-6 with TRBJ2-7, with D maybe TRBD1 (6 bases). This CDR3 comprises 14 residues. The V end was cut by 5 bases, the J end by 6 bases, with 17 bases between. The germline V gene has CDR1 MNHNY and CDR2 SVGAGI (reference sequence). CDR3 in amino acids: CASSPTGLDREQYF. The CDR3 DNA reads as TGTGCCAGCAGTCCTACAGGGTTAGATCGCGAGCAGTACTTC.

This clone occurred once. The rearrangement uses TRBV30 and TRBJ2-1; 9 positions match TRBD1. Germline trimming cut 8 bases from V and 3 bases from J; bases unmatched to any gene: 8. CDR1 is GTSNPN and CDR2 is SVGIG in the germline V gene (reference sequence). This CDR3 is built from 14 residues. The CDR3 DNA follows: TGTGCCGGGAACCGACAGGGGGGCTACAATGAGCAGTTCTTC. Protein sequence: CAGNRQGGYNEQFF.

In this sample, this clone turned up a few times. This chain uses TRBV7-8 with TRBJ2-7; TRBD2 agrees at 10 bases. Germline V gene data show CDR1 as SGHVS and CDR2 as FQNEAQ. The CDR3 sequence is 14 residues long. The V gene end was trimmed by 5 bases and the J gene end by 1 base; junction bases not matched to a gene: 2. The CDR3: CASSRTSGSYEQYF. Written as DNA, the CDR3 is TGTGCCAGCAGCCGGACTAGCGGTTCCTACGAGCAGTACTTC.

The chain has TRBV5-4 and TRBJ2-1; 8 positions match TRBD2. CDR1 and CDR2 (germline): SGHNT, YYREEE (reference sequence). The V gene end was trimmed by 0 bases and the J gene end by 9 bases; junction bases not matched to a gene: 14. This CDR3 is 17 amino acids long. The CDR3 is CASSLGLSRGGQSEQFF. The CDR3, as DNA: TGTGCCAGCAGCTTGGGTCTGTCTCGGGGGGGCCAGAGTGAGCAGTTCTTC.

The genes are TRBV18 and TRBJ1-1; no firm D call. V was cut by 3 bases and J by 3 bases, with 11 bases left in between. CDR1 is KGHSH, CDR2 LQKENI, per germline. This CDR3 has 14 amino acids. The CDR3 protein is CASSPLRGDTEAFF. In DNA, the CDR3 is TGTGCCAGCTCACCTCTTCGCGGGGACACTGAAGCTTTCTTT.

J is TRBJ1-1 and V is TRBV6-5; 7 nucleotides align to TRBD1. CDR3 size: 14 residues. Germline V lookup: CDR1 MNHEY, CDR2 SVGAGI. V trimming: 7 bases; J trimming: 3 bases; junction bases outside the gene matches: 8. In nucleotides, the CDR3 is TGTGCCAGCAAGGTACAGGGGCTTTACACTGAAGCTTTCTTT. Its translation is CASKVQGLYTEAFF.